This TCR beta chain came from a study of human T cells and chemical hapten exposure. Study-wide context: The use of 2% DPC on around 2 cm by around 2 cm of upper inner arm skin constituted sensitization. Once 0.01% DPC had been applied to the upper back by patch test, readings were taken at 6 days. Study-level findings and limits: Relative to control repertoires, expanded TCRs gave rise to significantly more large CDR3 similarity clusters. Donors had alopecia, so their immune response may differ from healthy people's.

This clonotype has ten or more counts. Its antigen is unidentified. The length of the CDR3 is 15 residues. V dropped 6 bases and J dropped 8; count of bases not matched to a gene: 15. The time point is: patch test 2, 6 weeks after DPC sensitization. Treatment of the sample: therapeutic diphenylcyclopropenone sensitization with weekly scalp DPC. TCRdb re-called the RACE reads with MiXCR, one entry per CDR3 protein. The sample holds a few hundred thousand distinct CDR3 sequences; about 6.3% are singletons and the top ten take 5% to 6%. This sample comprised whole blood, obtained in connection with sensitization to the hapten diphenylcyclopropenone (DPC). The TCR originated in a woman aged 18-35 years with alopecia areata. Some clones in this sample may be carry-over from other donors' samples. The chain uses TRBV12-3 or TRBV12-4 and TRBJ1-2; 7 bases match TRBD1. The CDR3 spells CASRHSLTGREGYTF. In nucleotides, the CDR3 is TGTGCCAGCAGGCACTCCTTGACAGGGAGGGAAGGCTACACCTTC.